What follows describes a single TCR beta chain. Its antigen remains unknown. These data originate in a study of cytomegalovirus exposure and HLA in healthy donors. Study-level findings and limits: The authors listed some 160 TCR beta chains as cytomegalovirus-associated.

Germline V gene lookup returns CDR1 MDHEN and CDR2 SYDVKM. This CDR3 spans 13 amino acids. Trimming removed 3 bases at V and 2 bases at J, with 7 bases between. The repertoire was sequenced with immunoSEQ multiplex PCR; TCRdb's copy has only in-frame clones and lacks some. In the table there are under 200,000 clones, more than 80% of which are singletons. This chain links TRBV28 with TRBJ2-5; D unclear. Sample: PBMCs. This TCR was sampled from a woman aged 18-29 years in good health and CMV-seropositive. In DNA form, the CDR3 reads TGTGCCAGCAGTTTCGTACAGCAAGAGACCCAGTACTTC. This translates into CASSFVQQETQYF.